The clone carrying this T cell receptor (beta chain) was found once. Method: immunoSEQ multiplex PCR; TCRdb's copy keeps in-frame clones and lacks some. The sample has about 84,000 clones, 65% to 85% seen once. This entry comes from a study of blood T cell repertoires in COVID-19. Specimen: peripheral blood. The receptor's source is a woman of 80 years or more with acute or convalescent COVID-19.

The CDR3 sequence: CASSSGGQPQHF. The CDR3 DNA reads as TGTGCCAGCAGTTCCGGGGGACAGCCCCAGCATTTT. The chain combines TRBV28 with TRBJ1-5; perhaps TRBD1 as D (5 bases). Germline CDR1 is MDHEN and CDR2 is SYDVKM. V lost 4 bases and J 7 bases, leaving 8 bases between the germline ends. CDR3 length: 12 amino acids.